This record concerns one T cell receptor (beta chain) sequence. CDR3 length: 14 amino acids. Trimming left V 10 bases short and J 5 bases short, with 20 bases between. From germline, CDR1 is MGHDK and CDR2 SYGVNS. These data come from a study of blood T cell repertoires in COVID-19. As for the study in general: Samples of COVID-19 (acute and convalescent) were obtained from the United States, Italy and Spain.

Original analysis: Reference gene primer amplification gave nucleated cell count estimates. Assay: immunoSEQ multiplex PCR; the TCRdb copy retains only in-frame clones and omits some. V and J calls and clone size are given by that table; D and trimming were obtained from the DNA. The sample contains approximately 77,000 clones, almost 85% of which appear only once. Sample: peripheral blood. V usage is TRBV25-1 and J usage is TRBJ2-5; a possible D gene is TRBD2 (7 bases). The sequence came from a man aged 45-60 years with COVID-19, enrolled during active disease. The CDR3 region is CATKGRGIKETQYF. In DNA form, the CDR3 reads TGTGCCACCAAGGGGAGGGGGATAAAGGAGACCCAGTACTTC.